This paragraph reports one T cell receptor beta chain. The antigen remains undetermined. The data were taken from a study of cytomegalovirus exposure and HLA in healthy donors. Study-wide results and limits: It emerged from a later analysis that several of the most significant clusters appeared to be linked to common viral pathogens.

Trimming left V 4 bases short and J 2 bases short, with 9 bases between. The CDR3 is 14 residues long. Germline CDR1 MNHEY, CDR2 SVGAGI. The PCR made use of 60 Vbeta and 13 Jbeta primers. The repertoire was sequenced with immunoSEQ multiplex PCR; TCRdb's copy has only in-frame clones and lacks some. The table records 150,000 to 200,000 clones, about 65% of them present only once. The TCR was taken from a man in his forties in good health and CMV-seropositive. The material sequenced was PBMCs. The chain employs TRBV6-5 and TRBJ1-3; D is unclear. CDR3 nucleotides: TGTGCCAGCAGTTCCACTACGACTGGAAACACCATATATTTT. Translation: CASSSTTTGNTIYF.